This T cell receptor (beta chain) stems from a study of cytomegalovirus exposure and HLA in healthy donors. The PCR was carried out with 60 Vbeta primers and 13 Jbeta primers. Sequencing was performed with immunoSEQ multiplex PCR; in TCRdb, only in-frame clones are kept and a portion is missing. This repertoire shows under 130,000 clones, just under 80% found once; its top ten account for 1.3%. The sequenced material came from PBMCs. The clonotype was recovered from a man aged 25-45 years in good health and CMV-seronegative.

CDR3 sequence: CASSVNQGLDEQYF. The CDR3 nucleotides read TGTGCCAGCAGCGTAAACCAGGGGCTCGACGAGCAGTACTTC. This chain connects TRBV9 to TRBJ2-7, with D perhaps matching TRBD1 (6 bases). This CDR3 is built from 14 residues. The germline V gene has CDR1 SGDLS and CDR2 YYNGEE. V gave up 1 base and J gave up 5 bases, with 13 bases separating them.